The TCR beta chain under discussion was sequenced for a study of CD8 T cells in Susac syndrome. General study results and limits: Across the total CD8+ repertoires, 15 to 20 Susac-specific public clones were detected, and across the CD8+ TEMRA repertoires, roughly 5 such clones were detected.

In blood CD8+ and CD4+ T cells, TCR beta underwent sequencing. TEMRA cells were FACS-enriched, unlike CD8+ and CD4+ T cells, which were negatively isolated. Random hexamers were used to reverse transcribe the RNA input (roughly 0.5 to 1 ug). Coverage of TCR beta CDR3 amplification by immunoSEQ multiplex PCR extended to 54 Vbeta and 13 Jbeta. Via MiXCR, TCRdb re-called the immunoSEQ multiplex PCR reads, giving one row per CDR3 protein. Among around 81,000 distinct CDR3 sequences, about 94% were seen once, and the ten largest hold approximately 0.9%. This clonotype was observed a single time. Its matching antigen is unknown. Trimming took 1 base from V and 5 from J, leaving 14 bases between them. The germline V gene has CDR1 LNHDA and CDR2 SQIVND (reference sequence). This CDR3 is built from 15 residues.

The sequencing sample was made of CD8+ T cells from PBMCs. This sequence originates from a human donor with Susac syndrome. The rearrangement links TRBV19 to TRBJ2-5, with a weak D call TRBD2 (6 bases). DNA for the CDR3: TGTGCCAGTAGTATAGCCCAGTCGGGGGAGGAGACCCAGTACTTC. It encodes CASSIAQSGEETQYF. Full variable domain (missing parts from reference TRBV19 and TRBJ2-5): DGGITQSPKYLFRKEGQNVTLSCEQNLNHDAMYWYRQDPGQGLRLIYYSQIVNDFQKGDIAEGYSVSREKKESFPLTVTSAQKNPTAFYLCASSIAQSGEETQYFGPGTRLLVL.